This T cell receptor beta chain came from a study of blood T cells in healthy people across ages (dated by TCRdb to the mid-2010s). With respect to the entire study: In model experiments, roughly one uniquely barcoded TCR beta cDNA molecule per two T cells was captured by template switching. The study analyzed two additional independent replicas of 1 million unique cDNA reads from the same blood draw for two donors, one aged 18 to 29 and one aged 80 or older. The donors were divided into four age groups: young (average roughly 15 years), middle-aged (around 37), aged (approximately 62) and long-lived (82). Age-related changes in TCR beta repertoire diversity were measured in the study by deep sequencing normalized with unique cDNA molecular identifiers.

The donors were around 39 Caucasian individuals from Russia, aged roughly 6 to 100 years, who were systemically healthy. Around 10 milliliters of peripheral blood were collected from each donor into EDTA-treated Vacutainer tubes. Ficoll-Paque density-gradient centrifugation was used to isolate PBMCs, with at least 6 million obtained per sample. Trizol reagent was used to extract total RNA from the PBMCs, yielding at least 5.5 micrograms per sample. For every donor, flow cytometry on a PBMC aliquot measured the percentage of naive CD45RAhigh/CD27high T cells. Overall results and qualifications from the work: Compared with the aged group, more naive CD4+ T cells, fewer expanded clones and increased TCR diversity were shown by the long-lived group, suggesting age selection. As age increased, observed TCR beta diversity per million T cells dropped in a roughly linear way, and a significant reduction was already evident by age about 36. Since profiling was done on bulk unsorted PBMCs, naive and antigen-experienced compartments could not be conclusively compared. A strong correlation was found between observed TCR beta diversity and the percentage of naive T cells measured by flow cytometry. Estimates of total diversity based on one million sequenced T cells were considered lower bounds and underestimates. Because donor CMV infection status was unknown, age-related changes in expanded clonotypes were potentially confounded.

Many counts were recorded for this clonotype. There is no known antigen for this receptor. No quality values exist for individual bases; no much larger clone is one base distant. Library preparation was by 5' RACE. Reads for this sample came from an Illumina HiSeq 2500. A second PCR of roughly 7 to 11 cycles was performed with a sample-barcoded 5' primer and a J-beta primer mix. A unique molecular identifier was introduced onto each TCR beta cDNA molecule by a template-switch 5' adaptor carrying 12 random nucleotides. Each sample yielded at least 3 million CDR3-containing paired-end reads. All of the RNA was converted into first-strand cDNA using the Mint cDNA synthesis kit, with a TRBC-specific oligonucleotide serving as the primer. Following uracil-DNA glycosylase treatment, all cDNA underwent a first 18-cycle PCR with the universal primers M1SS and BC2_uni_R. Under the source paper's analysis protocol: For normalization, 1 million high-quality reads were randomly selected from each sample, with every read carrying a distinct molecular identifier. Reads with shared molecular identifiers were discarded instead of being binned into consensus sequences. MiTCR, run with a Q25 quality threshold and the strictest error-elimination algorithm, handled CDR3 identification, clonotype clustering and error correction. Lower-bound total TCR beta diversity was estimated with a nonparametric unseen species model using Euler transformation. Using fastp trimming at Q25 and MiXCR clonotype assembly, TCRdb reanalyzed the public sequencing data and kept in-frame beta chains. Every distinct CDR3 protein forms one entry, paired with its most common genes and DNA. TCRdb, not the authors, supplied the V and J calls. This sample lists more than 500,000 distinct CDR3 sequences; 25% to 35% were detected once. The ten largest clones represent over 3.5% of the sample.

V was cut back by 2 bases and J by 7 bases, leaving a gap of 6 bases between them. The cysteine opens and the phenylalanine closes a CDR3 of 11 amino acids. Just the 33-base CDR3 DNA is kept, in frame starting at base 1. The data also belong to a second study, concerning T cells of mothers and their children. That second report states: The donors were nine systemically healthy Caucasian individuals, made up of three mothers and their six children. cDNA synthesis used all of the extracted RNA, with approximately 1.4 ug of RNA in each 15 ul reaction. In the second PCR, the M1S primer introduced both the sample barcodes and 2-4 random nucleotides. Each mother yielded over 8.5 million TCR beta CDR3 reads and each child 2.5 million to 3 million reads. Thymic selection similarly shapes TCR recombination output in related and unrelated pairs, with minor effect from inherited differences. Related mother-child pairs always showed normalized repertoire overlap that was slightly higher than in unrelated mother-child pairs, though the difference was never significant. Persistent microchimeric T cell clones were not detected, at a sensitivity of about 100 clones per million clonotypes. In the study, deep NGS was used to compare the TCR beta repertoires of mothers and children, and features distinguishing related mother-child pairs from unrelated individuals were sought. Mothers averaged roughly 40 +/- 4 years of age and children averaged around 10 +/- 4 years. Libraries were sequenced on Illumina HiSeq 2000 with 100+100 nt paired-end reads after adapter ligation with NEBNext reagents. To avoid cross-contamination, the mother libraries and the child libraries were prepared a month apart and sequenced in separate runs. For each donor, between about 500,000 and 2,200,000 distinct TCR beta clonotypes were identified. Naive TCR beta clonotypes were estimated from low-frequency clonotypes matched to each donor's FACS-determined naive share, without sorting.

The sequenced material came from blood. The clonotype comes from a boy aged 2 to 9 in good health. The chain joins TRBV12-3 or TRBV12-4 to TRBJ2-7; the D gene is not confidently resolved. The CDR3 here reads CASSLLGEQYF. The DNA is as follows: TGTGCCAGCAGTTTACTAGGGGAGCAGTACTTC.